This note documents a single T cell receptor (beta chain) sequence. The treatment denotes: around 19 received Ad26.COV2.S at low or high dose, single or two shots; about 5 received placebo; per-sample allocation not given. Following the first vaccine or placebo injection, samples were taken on day 63. This person who donated was an adult of 18-55 years in Boston. Deletions cut 3 bases from V and 2 bases from J, with 14 bases between. Germline V gene sequence: CDR1 GTSNPN, CDR2 SVGIG (reference sequence). The length of the CDR3 is 15 residues. These data originate in a study of Ad26.COV2.S vaccination and SARS-CoV-2 variants. TCRdb's table, derived via immunoSEQ multiplex PCR, lists solely in-frame clones and lacks some. Here the sample spans 360,000 or so clones, roughly 91% being singletons.

This TCR derives from a person aged 18 to 65 who received the Ad26.COV2.S COVID-19 vaccine or a placebo. This rearrangement joins TRBV30 to TRBJ1-5, with D possibly being TRBD1 (6 bases). The source was peripheral blood, collected in a trial of Ad26.COV2.S vaccine versus placebo. In DNA, the CDR3 is TGTGCCTGGAGCCCGAGGGGGGGCGGCAATCAGCCCCAGCATTTT. Its protein product is CAWSPRGGGNQPQHF.